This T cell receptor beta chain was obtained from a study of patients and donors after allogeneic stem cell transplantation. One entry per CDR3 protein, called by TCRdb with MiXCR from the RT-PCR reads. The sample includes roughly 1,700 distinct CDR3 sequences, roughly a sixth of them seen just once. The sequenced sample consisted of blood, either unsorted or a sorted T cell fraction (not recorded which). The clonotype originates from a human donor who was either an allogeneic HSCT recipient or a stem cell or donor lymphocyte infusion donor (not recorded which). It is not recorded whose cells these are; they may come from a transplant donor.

Here the CDR3 reads CAIRPGGYGYTF. The CDR3 nucleotides read TGTGCCATCCGCCCAGGGGGATATGGCTACACCTTC. V and J are TRBV10-3 and TRBJ1-2; 7 bases align to TRBD1. Trimming at V came to 8 bases and at J to 5 bases, leaving 5 bases not matched to a gene. This CDR3 is built from 12 residues. Per germline, CDR1 ENHRY and CDR2 SYGVKD.